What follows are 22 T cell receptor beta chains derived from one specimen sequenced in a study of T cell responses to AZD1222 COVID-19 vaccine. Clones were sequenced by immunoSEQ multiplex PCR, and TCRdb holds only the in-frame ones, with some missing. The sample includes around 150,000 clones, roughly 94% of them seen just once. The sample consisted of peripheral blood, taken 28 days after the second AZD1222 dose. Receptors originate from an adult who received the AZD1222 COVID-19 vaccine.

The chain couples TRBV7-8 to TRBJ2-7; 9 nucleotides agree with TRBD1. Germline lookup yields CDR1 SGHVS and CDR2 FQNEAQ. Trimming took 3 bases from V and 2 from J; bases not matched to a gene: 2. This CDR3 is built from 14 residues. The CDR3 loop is CASSLDRGTYEQYF. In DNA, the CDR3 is TGTGCCAGCAGCTTGGACAGGGGAACCTACGAGCAGTACTTC.

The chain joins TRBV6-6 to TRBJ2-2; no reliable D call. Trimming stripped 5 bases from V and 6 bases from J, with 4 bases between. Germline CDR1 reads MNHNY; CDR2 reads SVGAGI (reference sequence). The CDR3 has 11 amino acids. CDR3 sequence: CASSQSGELFF. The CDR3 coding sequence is TGTGCCAGCAGTCAGTCCGGGGAGCTGTTTTTT.

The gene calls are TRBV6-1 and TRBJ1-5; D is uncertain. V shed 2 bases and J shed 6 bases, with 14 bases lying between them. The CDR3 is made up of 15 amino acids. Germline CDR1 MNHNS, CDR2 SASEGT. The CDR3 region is CASSEWVKGGQPQHF. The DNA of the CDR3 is TGTGCCAGCAGTGAATGGGTTAAGGGTGGTCAGCCCCAGCATTTT.

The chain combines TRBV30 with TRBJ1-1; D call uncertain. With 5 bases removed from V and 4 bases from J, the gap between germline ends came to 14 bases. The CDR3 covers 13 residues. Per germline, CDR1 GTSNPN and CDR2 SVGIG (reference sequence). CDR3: CAWGRILATEAFF. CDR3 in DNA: TGTGCCTGGGGACGTATCCTGGCCACTGAAGCTTTCTTT.

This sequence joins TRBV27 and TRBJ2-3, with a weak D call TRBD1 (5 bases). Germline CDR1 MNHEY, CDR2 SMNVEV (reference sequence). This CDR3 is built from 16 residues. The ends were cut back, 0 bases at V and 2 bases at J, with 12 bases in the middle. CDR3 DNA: TGTGCCAGCAGTTTATCGACAGCAGTCCTCACAGATACGCAGTATTTT. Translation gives CASSLSTAVLTDTQYF.

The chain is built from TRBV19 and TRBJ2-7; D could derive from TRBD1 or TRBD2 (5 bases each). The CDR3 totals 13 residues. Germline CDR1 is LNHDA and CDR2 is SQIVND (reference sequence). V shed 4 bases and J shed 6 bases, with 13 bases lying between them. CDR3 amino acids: CASSRGTDPEQYF. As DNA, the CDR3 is TGTGCCAGTAGTAGGGGGACGGACCCCGAGCAGTACTTC.

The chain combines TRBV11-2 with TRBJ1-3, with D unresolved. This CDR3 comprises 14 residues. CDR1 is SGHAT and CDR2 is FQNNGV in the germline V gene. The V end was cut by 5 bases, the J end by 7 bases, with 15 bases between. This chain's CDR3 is CASSVGTGWNTIYF. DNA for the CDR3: TGTGCCAGCAGCGTCGGCACGGGGTGGAACACCATATATTTT.

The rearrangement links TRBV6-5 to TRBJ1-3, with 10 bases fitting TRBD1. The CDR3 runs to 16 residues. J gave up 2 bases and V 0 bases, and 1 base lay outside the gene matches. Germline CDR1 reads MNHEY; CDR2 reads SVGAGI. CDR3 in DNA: TGTGCCAGCAGTTACTCCGGACAGGGGGCTGGAAACACCATATATTTT. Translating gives CASSYSGQGAGNTIYF.

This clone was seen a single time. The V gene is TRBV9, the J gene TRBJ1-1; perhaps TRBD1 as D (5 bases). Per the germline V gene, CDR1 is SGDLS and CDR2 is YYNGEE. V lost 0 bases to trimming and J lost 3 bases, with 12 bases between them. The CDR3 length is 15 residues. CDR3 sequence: CASSVGGAQDTEAFF. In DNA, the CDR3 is TGTGCCAGCAGCGTAGGAGGGGCGCAGGACACTGAAGCTTTCTTT.

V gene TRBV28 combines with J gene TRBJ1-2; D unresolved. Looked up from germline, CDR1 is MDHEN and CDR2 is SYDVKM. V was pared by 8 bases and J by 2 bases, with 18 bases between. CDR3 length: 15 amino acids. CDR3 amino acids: CASGSGTERNYGYTF. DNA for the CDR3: TGTGCCAGCGGTTCGGGAACAGAAAGGAACTATGGCTACACCTTC.

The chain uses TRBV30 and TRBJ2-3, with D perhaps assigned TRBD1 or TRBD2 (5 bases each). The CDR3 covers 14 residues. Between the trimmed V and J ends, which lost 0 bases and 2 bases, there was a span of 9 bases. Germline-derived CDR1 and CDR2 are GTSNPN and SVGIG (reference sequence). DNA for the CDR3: TGTGCCTGGAGTGTACGGGGCCTCACAGATACGCAGTATTTT. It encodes CAWSVRGLTDTQYF.

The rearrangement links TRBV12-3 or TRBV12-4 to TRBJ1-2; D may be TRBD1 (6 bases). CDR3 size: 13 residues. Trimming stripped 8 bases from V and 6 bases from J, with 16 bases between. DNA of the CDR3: TGTGCCAGCGGAGAACAGGGAGACCATGGCTACACCTTC. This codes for CASGEQGDHGYTF.

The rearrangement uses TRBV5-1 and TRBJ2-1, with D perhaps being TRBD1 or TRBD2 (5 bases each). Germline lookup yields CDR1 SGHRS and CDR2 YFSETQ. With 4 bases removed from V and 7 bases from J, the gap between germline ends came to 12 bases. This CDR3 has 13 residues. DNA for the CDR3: TGCGCCAGCAGCCATTCGGGGCGGAATGAGCAGTTCTTC. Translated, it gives CASSHSGRNEQFF. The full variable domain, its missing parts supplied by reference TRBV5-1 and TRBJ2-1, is KAGVTQTPRYLIKTRGQQVTLSCSPISGHRSVSWYQQTPGQGLQFLFEYFSETQRNKGNFPGRFSGRQFSNSRSEMNVSTLELGDSALYLCASSHSGRNEQFFGPGTRLTVL.

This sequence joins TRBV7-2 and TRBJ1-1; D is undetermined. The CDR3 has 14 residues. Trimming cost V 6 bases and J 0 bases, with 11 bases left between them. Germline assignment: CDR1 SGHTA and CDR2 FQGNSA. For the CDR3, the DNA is TGTGCCAGCAGTTACCCCGAGATGAACACTGAAGCTTTCTTT. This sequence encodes CASSYPEMNTEAFF. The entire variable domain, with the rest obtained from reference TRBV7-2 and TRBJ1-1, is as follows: GAGVSQSPSNKVTEKGKDVELRCDPISGHTALYWYRQSLGQGLEFLIYFQGNSAPDKSGLPSDRFSAERTGGSVSTLTIQRTQQEDSAVYLCASSYPEMNTEAFFGQGTRLTVV.

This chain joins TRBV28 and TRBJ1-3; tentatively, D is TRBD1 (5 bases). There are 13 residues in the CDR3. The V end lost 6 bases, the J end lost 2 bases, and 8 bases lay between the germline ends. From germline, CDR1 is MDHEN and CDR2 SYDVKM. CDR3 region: CASRVQAGNTIYF. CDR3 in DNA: TGTGCCAGCAGGGTACAGGCTGGAAACACCATATATTTT.

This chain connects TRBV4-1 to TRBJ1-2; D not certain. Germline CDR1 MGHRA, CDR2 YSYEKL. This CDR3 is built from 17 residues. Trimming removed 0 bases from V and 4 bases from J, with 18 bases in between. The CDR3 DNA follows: TGCGCCAGCAGCCAAGAGGCGGACGCCCGGAAGAGCTATGGCTACACCTTC. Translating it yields CASSQEADARKSYGYTF.

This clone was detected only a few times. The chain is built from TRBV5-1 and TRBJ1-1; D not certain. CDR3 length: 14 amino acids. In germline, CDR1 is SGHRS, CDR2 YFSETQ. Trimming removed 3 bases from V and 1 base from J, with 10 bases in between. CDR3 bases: TGCGCCAGCAGCTGGGTAGGGCGGAACACTGAAGCTTTCTTT. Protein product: CASSWVGRNTEAFF.

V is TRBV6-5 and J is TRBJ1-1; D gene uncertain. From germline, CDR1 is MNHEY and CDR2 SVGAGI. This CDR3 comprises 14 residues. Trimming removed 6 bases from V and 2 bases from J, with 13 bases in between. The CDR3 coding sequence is TGTGCCAGCAGCTATCAAGGCGTTAACACTGAAGCTTTCTTT. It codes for CASSYQGVNTEAFF.

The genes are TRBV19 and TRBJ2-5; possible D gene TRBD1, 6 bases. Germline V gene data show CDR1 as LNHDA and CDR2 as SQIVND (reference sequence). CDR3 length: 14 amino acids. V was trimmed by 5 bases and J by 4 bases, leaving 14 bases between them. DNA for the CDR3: TGTGCCAGTAGTGTCACAGGGAAGCCAGAGACCCAGTACTTC. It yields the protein CASSVTGKPETQYF.

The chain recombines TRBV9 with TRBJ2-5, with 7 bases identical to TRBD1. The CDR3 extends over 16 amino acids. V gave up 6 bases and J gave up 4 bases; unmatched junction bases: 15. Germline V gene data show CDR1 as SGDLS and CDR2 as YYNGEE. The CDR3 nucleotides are TGTGCCAGCACCGTTGGTTTACAGGGGAAAGGAGAGACCCAGTACTTC. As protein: CASTVGLQGKGETQYF.

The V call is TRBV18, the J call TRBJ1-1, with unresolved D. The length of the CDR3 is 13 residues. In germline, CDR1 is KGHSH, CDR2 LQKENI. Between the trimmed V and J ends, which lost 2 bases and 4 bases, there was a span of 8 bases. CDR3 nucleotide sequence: TGTGCCAGCTCACCAGGACTTAGCACTGAAGCTTTCTTT. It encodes CASSPGLSTEAFF.

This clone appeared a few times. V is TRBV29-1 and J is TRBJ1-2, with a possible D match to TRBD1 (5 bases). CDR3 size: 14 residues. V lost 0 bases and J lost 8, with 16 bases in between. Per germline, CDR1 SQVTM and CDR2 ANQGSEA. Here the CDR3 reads CSVEERLQGKGYTF. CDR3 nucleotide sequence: TGCAGCGTTGAAGAGAGGCTGCAGGGAAAAGGCTACACCTTC.